This entry describes one T cell receptor (beta chain). The antigen is not known. This sample stems from a study of long-term antiretroviral therapy in people with HIV. The United States was where all participants with HIV were treated. General study findings and limits: No data were available on ART adherence, viral resistance or therapy changes.

Germline CDR1 reads MNHEY; CDR2 reads SMNVEV (reference sequence). This CDR3 spans 16 amino acids. V lost 5 bases to trimming and J lost 3 bases, with 16 bases between them. Sequencing relied on immunoSEQ assay v3.0, run at survey level. The assay was immunoSEQ multiplex PCR, and TCRdb's table has in-frame clones only and misses some. The repertoire holds around 16,000 clones, with 78% as singletons. This rearrangement joins TRBV27 to TRBJ1-4; D remains unclear. Sequencing was performed on unsorted PBMCs, taken about 3.3 years after starting antiretroviral therapy. The source of this sequence is a woman in her forties with HIV. The CDR3: CASSPTRGLSNEKLFF. The CDR3 region has the DNA TGTGCCAGCAGTCCTACTCGAGGGCTCTCTAATGAAAAACTGTTTTTT.